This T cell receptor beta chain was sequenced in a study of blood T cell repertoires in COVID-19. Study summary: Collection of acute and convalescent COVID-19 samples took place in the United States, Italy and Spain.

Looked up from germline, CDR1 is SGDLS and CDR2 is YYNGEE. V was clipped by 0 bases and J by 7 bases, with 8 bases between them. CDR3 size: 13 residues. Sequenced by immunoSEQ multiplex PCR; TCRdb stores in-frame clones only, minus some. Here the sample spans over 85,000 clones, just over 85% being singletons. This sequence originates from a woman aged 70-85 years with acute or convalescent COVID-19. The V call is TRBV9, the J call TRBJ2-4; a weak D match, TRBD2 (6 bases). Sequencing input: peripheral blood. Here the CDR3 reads CASSVGEANIQYF. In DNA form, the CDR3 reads TGTGCCAGCAGCGTAGGGGAGGCTAACATTCAGTACTTC.